These 18 T cell receptor beta chains share one sample of origin, sequenced in a study of CD8+ T cells in alopecia areata. Treatment described: oral pan-JAK inhibitor, 5-10 mg twice daily. In each case, RNA was isolated and then reverse transcribed into cDNA as the sequencing template. Here immunoSEQ multiplex PCR was the method, and the copy in TCRdb shows in-frame clones only, minus some. The table shows approximately 210,000 clones, with roughly 60% occurring only once. The sequencing used CD4+ T cells sorted from blood, collected at week 24, from a patient treated with tofacitinib. These receptors all come from a human donor with alopecia areata.

In the case of this clone: The same CDR3 is also encoded by other DNA sequences in this sample. The chain couples TRBV4-3 to TRBJ1-1; D not resolved. Germline lookup yields CDR1 LGHNA and CDR2 YSLEER. V was pared by 1 base and J by 4 bases, with 10 bases between. The CDR3 is 14 residues long. CDR3 sequence (DNA): TGCGCCAGCAGCCAAGGGGTTCGTAGCACTGAAGCTTTCTTT. Translating it yields CASSQGVRSTEAFF.

Note on this clone: At one end the junction does not follow the germline gene, possibly because of a read error. V is TRBV27 and J is TRBJ1-2; 10 nucleotides line up with TRBD1. Germline CDR1 reads MNHEY; CDR2 reads SMNVEV (reference sequence). The CDR3 is made up of 15 amino acids. CDR3 coding DNA: TGTGCCAGCAGTCAACTGGGACAGGGGATTTATGCCTACACCTTC. Translating gives CASSQLGQGIYAYTF.

This clone was recorded a few times. This chain joins TRBV4-2 and TRBJ2-5, with D tentatively TRBD2 (5 bases). Trimming left V 0 bases short and J 4 bases short, with 9 bases between. The CDR3 runs to 14 residues. CDR1 is LGHNA, CDR2 YNFKEQ, per germline. CDR3 in DNA: TGTGCCAGCAGCCAAGAAACGGGGAGAGAGACCCAGTACTTC. Amino acid sequence: CASSQETGRETQYF.

This clone was counted a few times. This chain uses TRBV5-1 with TRBJ2-7; 10 nucleotides line up with TRBD1. Germline lookup yields CDR1 SGHRS and CDR2 YFSETQ. The CDR3 is made up of 15 amino acids. The V and J ends lost 4 bases and 6 bases, in that order; junction bases with no gene match: 10. The CDR3 is CASSATDRGSSEQYF. CDR3 coding DNA: TGCGCCAGCAGCGCGACGGACAGGGGGTCCAGCGAGCAGTACTTC.

V gene TRBV11-3 combines with J gene TRBJ2-3, with D possibly matching TRBD1 (6 bases). The CDR3 length is 12 residues. V lost 0 bases, J lost 8 bases, and 6 bases lay in between. CDR1 and CDR2 from the germline V gene are SGHNT and YENEEA. The CDR3 spells CASSLEQGTQYF. CDR3 nucleotides: TGTGCCAGCAGCTTAGAACAGGGTACGCAGTATTTT.

This clone was seen a few times. The CDR3 loop is CSAGGTYGYTF. CDR3 nucleotides: TGCAGCGCCGGTGGGACTTATGGCTACACCTTC. This chain connects TRBV29-1 to TRBJ1-2; TRBD1 is a possible D gene (5 bases). Trimming took off 7 bases at V and 5 bases at J, with 11 bases between the two ends. Germline V lookup: CDR1 SQVTM, CDR2 ANQGSEA. The CDR3 spans 11 residues. The full variable domain, in which reference TRBV29-1 and TRBJ1-2 provide the parts outside the CDR3, is SAVISQKPSRDICQRGTSLTIQCQVDSQVTMMFWYRQQPGQSLTLIATANQGSEATYESGFVIDKFPISRPNLTFSTLTVSNMSPEDSSIYLCSAGGTYGYTFGSGTRLTVV.

CDR3 nucleotide sequence: TGCAGCGTTAGAATTAGCGGCACCGGGGAGCTGTTTTTT. Residues: CSVRISGTGELFF. The chain couples TRBV29-1 to TRBJ2-2, with D tentatively TRBD2 (6 bases). There are 13 residues in the CDR3. Trimming removed 5 bases at V and 4 bases at J, with 11 bases between. The germline CDR1 and CDR2 sequences are SQVTM and ANQGSEA.

The genes are TRBV18 and TRBJ1-1; D might be TRBD1 (6 bases). The CDR3 runs 14 residues. Germline V gives CDR1 KGHSH, CDR2 LQKENI. V lost 4 bases and J 3 bases, leaving 12 bases between the germline ends. The DNA of the CDR3 is TGTGCCAGCTCACAGGGGGTTGCGGACACTGAAGCTTTCTTT. The encoded protein is CASSQGVADTEAFF. Full variable domain (rest looked up from reference TRBV18 and TRBJ1-1): NAGVMQNPRHLVRRRGQEARLRCSPMKGHSHVYWYRQLPEEGLKFMVYLQKENIIDESGMPKERFSAEFPKEGPSILRIQQVVRGDSAAYFCASSQGVADTEAFFGQGTRLTVV.

In this sample, this clone turned up a few times. The rearrangement links TRBV6-6 to TRBJ1-1; TRBD1 agrees at 8 bases. Germline CDR1 MNHNY, CDR2 SVGAGI (reference sequence). Losses at the gene ends were 4 bases for V and 4 bases for J; bases not matched to a gene: 8. The CDR3 spans 15 residues. The CDR3 DNA sequence: TGTGCCAGCAGTTTCACCCAGGGGGCGAGCACTGAAGCTTTCTTT. It codes for CASSFTQGASTEAFF.

Only a few counts were recorded for this clone. CDR3 protein: CAWIPGTGVGYTF. The DNA for the CDR3 is TGTGCCTGGATTCCCGGGACAGGGGTGGGCTACACCTTC. This rearrangement joins TRBV30 to TRBJ1-2; the match to TRBD1 covers 10 bases. Germline trimming cut 4 bases from V and 8 bases from J; bases unmatched to any gene: 7. The CDR3 consists of 13 residues. Germline V gene data show CDR1 as GTSNPN and CDR2 as SVGIG (reference sequence).

The chain recombines TRBV11-2 with TRBJ1-2, with D unresolved. In germline, CDR1 is SGHAT, CDR2 FQNNGV. Trimming stripped 0 bases from V and 7 bases from J, with 6 bases between. The CDR3 spans 12 residues. The CDR3 loop reads CASSLDRIGYTF. The DNA of the CDR3 is TGTGCCAGCAGCTTAGATAGGATTGGCTACACCTTC.

The V gene is TRBV29-1, the J gene TRBJ1-2, with D perhaps TRBD1 (5 bases). CDR1 is SQVTM, CDR2 ANQGSEA, per germline. CDR3 length: 14 residues. V dropped 2 bases and J dropped 0 bases, with 10 bases sitting between them. The CDR3 DNA is TGCAGCGTTGAATGGGACGTTGCTAACTATGGCTACACCTTC. It codes for CSVEWDVANYGYTF.

This clone is medium-sized (0.01 to 0.1%) by share. One junction end does not reproduce the germline sequence, and a read error may be involved. The gene calls are TRBV25-1 and TRBJ2-7, with 9 bases that match TRBD1. From germline, CDR1 is MGHDK and CDR2 SYGVNS. There are 13 residues in the CDR3. CDR3 residues: CASSEFGGQGQHF. The CDR3 bases are TGTGCCAGCAGTGAATTTGGGGGACAGGGTCAGCACTTC.

This clone has a handful of counts. The chain joins TRBV27 to TRBJ1-2, with 10 bases fitting TRBD1. V dropped 6 bases and J dropped 7; count of bases not matched to a gene: 8. The V gene's germline CDR1 is MNHEY and CDR2 SMNVEV (reference sequence). The CDR3 extends over 14 amino acids. CDR3 DNA: TGTGCCAGCAGATCCCATGGGACAGGGGTTGGCTACACCTTC. This codes for CASRSHGTGVGYTF.

This clone was seen a few times. This chain connects TRBV7-2 to TRBJ2-3, with 12 bases aligning to TRBD2. The CDR3 has 17 residues. Germline CDR1 is SGHTA and CDR2 is FQGNSA. Trimming removed 0 bases from V and 3 bases from J; junction bases left unmatched: 4. The CDR3: CASSLAASGGATDTQYF. CDR3 DNA: TGTGCCAGCAGCTTAGCGGCTAGCGGGGGGGCGACAGATACGCAGTATTTT. Drawing the rest from reference TRBV7-2 and TRBJ2-3, the complete variable domain is GAGVSQSPSNKVTEKGKDVELRCDPISGHTALYWYRQSLGQGLEFLIYFQGNSAPDKSGLPSDRFSAERTGGSVSTLTIQRTQQEDSAVYLCASSLAASGGATDTQYFGPGTRLTVL.

The chain is built from TRBV29-1 and TRBJ2-6; no clear D gene. V shed 4 bases and J shed 0 bases, with 4 bases lying between them. The CDR3 runs 13 residues. Looked up from germline, CDR1 is SQVTM and CDR2 is ANQGSEA. Here the CDR3 reads CSVVTSGANVLTF. The CDR3 DNA follows: TGCAGCGTTGTTACCTCTGGGGCCAACGTCCTGACTTTC.

V and J are TRBV6-5 and TRBJ1-5; D remains ambiguous. The germline V and J ends were trimmed by 0 bases and 7 bases, with 7 bases remaining between them. The CDR3 is 13 amino acids. CDR1 is MNHEY and CDR2 is SVGAGI in the germline V gene. This chain's CDR3 is CASSYSTGQPQHF. As DNA, the CDR3 is TGTGCCAGCAGTTACTCGACGGGACAGCCCCAGCATTTT.

The V gene is TRBV7-3, the J gene TRBJ1-2; TRBD1 might be the D (5 bases). This CDR3 region has 13 residues. Germline CDR1 reads SGHTA; CDR2 reads FQGTGA. Trimming removed 5 bases at V and 3 bases at J, with 10 bases between. CDR3 DNA: TGTGCCAGCAGCCCAGGGCCCGACTATGGCTACACCTTC. Amino acid sequence: CASSPGPDYGYTF.